The TCR beta chain described here comes from a study of blood T cell repertoires in COVID-19. Overall study context: The United States, Italy and Spain provided the acute and convalescent COVID-19 samples. PBMCs, B-cell-depleted T cells, or T cells were the source of the cDNA or gDNA that made up the material.

Germline V gene sequence: CDR1 LGHNT, CDR2 FRNRAP. Trimming left V 5 bases short and J 5 bases short, with 25 bases between. The CDR3 spans 17 residues. Some clones are missing from TCRdb's copy, which holds only in-frame ones; the method was immunoSEQ multiplex PCR. There are about 140,000 clones in the sample; roughly three quarters occur only once, and over 7% lies in the top ten. The receptor was isolated from a man aged 50-60 years with active or convalescent COVID-19. The chain uses TRBV12-5 and TRBJ2-7; D perhaps matches TRBD2 (5 bases). What was sequenced was peripheral blood. The DNA of the CDR3 is TGTGCTAGTGGTGGACTTAGCTCTCGGGGTCGCAGAGACGAGCAGTACTTC. Translated: CASGGLSSRGRRDEQYF.